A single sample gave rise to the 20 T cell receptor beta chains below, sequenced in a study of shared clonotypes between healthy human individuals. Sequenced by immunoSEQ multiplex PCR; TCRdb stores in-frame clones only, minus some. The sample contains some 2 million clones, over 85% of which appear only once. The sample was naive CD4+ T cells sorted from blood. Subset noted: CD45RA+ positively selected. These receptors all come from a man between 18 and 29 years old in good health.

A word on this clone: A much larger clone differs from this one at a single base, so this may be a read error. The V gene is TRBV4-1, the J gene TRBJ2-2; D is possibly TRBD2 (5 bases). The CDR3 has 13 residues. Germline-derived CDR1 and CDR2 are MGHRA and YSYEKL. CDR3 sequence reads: CASSLTGTGKLFF. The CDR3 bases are TGCGCCAGCAGCCTGACCGGCACCGGGAAGCTGTTTTTT.

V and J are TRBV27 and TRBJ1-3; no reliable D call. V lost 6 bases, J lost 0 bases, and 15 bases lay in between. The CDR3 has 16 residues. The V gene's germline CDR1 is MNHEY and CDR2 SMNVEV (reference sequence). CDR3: CASSTRPGSSGNTIYF. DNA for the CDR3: TGTGCCAGCAGCACTCGTCCCGGGAGCTCTGGAAACACCATATATTTT.

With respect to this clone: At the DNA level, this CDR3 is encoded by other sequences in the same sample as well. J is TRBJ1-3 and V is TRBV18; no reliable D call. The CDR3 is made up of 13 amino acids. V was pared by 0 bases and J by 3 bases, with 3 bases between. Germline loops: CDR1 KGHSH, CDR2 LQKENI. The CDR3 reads CASSPPSGNTIYF. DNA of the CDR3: TGTGCCAGCTCACCACCTAGTGGAAACACCATATATTTT.

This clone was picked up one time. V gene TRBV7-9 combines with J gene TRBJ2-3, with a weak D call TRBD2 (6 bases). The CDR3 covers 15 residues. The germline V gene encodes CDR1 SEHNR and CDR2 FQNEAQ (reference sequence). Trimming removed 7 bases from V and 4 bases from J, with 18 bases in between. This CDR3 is CASTPGTGVSDTQYF. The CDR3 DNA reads TGTGCCAGCACCCCCGGGACGGGAGTCTCAGATACGCAGTATTTT.

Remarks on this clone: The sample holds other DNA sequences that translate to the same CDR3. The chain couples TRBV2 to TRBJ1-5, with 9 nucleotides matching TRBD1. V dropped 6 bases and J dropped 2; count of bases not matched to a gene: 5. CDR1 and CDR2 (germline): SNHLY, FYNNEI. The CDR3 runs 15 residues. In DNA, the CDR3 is TGTGCCAGCAGCGGGGACAGGGTAGGCAATCAGCCCCAGCATTTT. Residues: CASSGDRVGNQPQHF.

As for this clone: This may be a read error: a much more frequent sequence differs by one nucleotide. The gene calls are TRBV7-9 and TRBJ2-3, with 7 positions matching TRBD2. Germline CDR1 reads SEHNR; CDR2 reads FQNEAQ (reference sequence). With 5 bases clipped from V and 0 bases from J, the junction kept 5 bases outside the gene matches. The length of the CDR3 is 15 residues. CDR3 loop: CASSRLAESTDTQYF. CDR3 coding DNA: TGTGCCAGCAGCCGGCTAGCGGAGAGCACAGATACGCAGTATTTT.

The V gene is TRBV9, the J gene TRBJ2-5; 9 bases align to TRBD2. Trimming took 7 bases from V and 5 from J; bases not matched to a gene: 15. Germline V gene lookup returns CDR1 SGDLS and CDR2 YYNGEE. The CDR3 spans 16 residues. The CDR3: CASGNPGGGAAETQYF. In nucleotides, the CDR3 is TGTGCCAGCGGCAATCCTGGCGGGGGGGCCGCGGAGACCCAGTACTTC. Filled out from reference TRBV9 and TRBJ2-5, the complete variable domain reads DSGVTQTPKHLITATGQRVTLRCSPRSGDLSVYWYQQSLDQGLQFLIQYYNGEERAKGNILERFSAQQFPDLHSELNLSSLELGDSALYFCASGNPGGGAAETQYFGPGTRLLVL.

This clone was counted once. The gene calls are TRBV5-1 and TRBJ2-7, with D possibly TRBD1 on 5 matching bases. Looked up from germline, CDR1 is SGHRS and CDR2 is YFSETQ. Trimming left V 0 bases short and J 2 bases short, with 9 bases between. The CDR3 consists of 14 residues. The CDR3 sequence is CASSLDTGPYEQYF. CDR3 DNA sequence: TGCGCCAGCAGCTTGGATACAGGCCCCTACGAGCAGTACTTC.

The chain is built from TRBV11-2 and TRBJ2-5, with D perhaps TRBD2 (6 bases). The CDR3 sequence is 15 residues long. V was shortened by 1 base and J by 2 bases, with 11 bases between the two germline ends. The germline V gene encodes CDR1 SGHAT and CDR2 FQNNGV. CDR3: CASSLVWGRQETQYF. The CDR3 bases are TGTGCCAGCAGCTTAGTGTGGGGGAGGCAAGAGACCCAGTACTTC.

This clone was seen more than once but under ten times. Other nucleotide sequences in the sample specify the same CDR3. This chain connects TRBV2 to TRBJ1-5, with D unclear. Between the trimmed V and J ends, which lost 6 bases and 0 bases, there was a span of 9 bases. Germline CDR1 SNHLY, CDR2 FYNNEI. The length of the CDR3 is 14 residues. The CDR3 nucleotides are TGTGCCAGCAGAGGGCTGACTAGCAATCAGCCCCAGCATTTT. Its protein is CASRGLTSNQPQHF. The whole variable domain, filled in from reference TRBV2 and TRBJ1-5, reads EPEVTQTPSHQVTQMGQEVILRCVPISNHLYFYWYRQILGQKVEFLVSFYNNEISEKSEIFDDQFSVERPDGSNFTLKIRSTKLEDSAMYFCASRGLTSNQPQHFGDGTRLSIL.

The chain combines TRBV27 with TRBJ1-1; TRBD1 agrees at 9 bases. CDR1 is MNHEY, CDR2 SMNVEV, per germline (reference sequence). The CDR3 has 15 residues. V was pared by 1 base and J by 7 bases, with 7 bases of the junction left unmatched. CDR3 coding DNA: TGTGCCAGCAGTTTATTGGGACAGGGAAGGGGTGAAGCTTTCTTT. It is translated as CASSLLGQGRGEAFF.

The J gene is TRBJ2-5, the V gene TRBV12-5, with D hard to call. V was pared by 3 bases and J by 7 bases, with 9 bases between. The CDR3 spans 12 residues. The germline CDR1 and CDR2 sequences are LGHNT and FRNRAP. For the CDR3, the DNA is TGTGCTAGTGGTTTTGAGTGGAGGACCCAGTACTTC. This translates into CASGFEWRTQYF.

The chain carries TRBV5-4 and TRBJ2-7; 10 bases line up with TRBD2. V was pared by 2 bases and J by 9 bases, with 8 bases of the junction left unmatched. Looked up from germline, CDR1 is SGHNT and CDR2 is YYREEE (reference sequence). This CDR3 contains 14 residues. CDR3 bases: TGTGCCAGCAGCTTAGCCGGGACTAGCGAGGGGCAGTACTTC. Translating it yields CASSLAGTSEGQYF.

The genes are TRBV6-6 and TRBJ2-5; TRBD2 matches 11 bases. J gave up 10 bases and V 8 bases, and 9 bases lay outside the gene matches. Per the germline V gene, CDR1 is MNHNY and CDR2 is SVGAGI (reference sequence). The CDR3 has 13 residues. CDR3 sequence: CASASGGHLDQYF. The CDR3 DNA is TGTGCCAGCGCTAGCGGGGGGCACTTGGACCAGTACTTC.

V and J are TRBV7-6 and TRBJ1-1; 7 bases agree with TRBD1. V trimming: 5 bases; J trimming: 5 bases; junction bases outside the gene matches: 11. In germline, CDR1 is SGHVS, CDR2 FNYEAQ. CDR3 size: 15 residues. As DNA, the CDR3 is TGTGCCAGCAGCATTCTCCAGGGGGTTGGGACTGAAGCTTTCTTT. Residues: CASSILQGVGTEAFF.

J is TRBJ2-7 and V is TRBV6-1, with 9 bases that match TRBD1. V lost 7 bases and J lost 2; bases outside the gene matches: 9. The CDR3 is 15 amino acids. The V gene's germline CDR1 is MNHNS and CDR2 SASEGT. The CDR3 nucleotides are TGTGCCAGCACCCAAGGGACAGGGCCAACCTACGAGCAGTACTTC. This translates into CASTQGTGPTYEQYF.

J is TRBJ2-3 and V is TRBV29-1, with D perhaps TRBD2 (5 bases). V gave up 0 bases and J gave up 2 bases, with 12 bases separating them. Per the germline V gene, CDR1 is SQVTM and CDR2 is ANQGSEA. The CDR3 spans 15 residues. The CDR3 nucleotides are TGCAGCGTTGAAGATCGACTAAGAACCACAGATACGCAGTATTTT. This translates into CSVEDRLRTTDTQYF.

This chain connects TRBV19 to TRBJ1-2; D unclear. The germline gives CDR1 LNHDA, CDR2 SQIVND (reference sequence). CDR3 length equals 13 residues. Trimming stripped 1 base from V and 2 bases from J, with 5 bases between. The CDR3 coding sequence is TGTGCCAGTAGTATAGCAGAGAACTATGGCTACACCTTC. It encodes CASSIAENYGYTF. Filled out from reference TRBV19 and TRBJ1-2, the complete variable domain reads DGGITQSPKYLFRKEGQNVTLSCEQNLNHDAMYWYRQDPGQGLRLIYYSQIVNDFQKGDIAEGYSVSREKKESFPLTVTSAQKNPTAFYLCASSIAENYGYTFGSGTRLTVV.

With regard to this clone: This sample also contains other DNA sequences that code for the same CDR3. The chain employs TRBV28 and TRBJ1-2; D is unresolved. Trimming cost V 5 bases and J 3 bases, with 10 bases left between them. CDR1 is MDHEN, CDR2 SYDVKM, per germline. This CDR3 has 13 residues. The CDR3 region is CASSPGRHYGYTF. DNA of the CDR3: TGTGCCAGCAGTCCTGGACGGCACTATGGCTACACCTTC.

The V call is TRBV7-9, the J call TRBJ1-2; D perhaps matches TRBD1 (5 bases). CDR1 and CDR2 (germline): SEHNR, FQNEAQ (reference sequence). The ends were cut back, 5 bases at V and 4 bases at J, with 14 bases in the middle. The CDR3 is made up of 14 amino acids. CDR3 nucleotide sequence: TGTGCCAGCAGCGGGGGGTTGGGCCCCTATGGCTACACCTTC. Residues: CASSGGLGPYGYTF.